Included here is one T cell receptor beta chain sequence, with context. Its specificity is unknown. This record belongs to a study of shared clonotypes between healthy human individuals. About the research overall: The composition of the donors was a couple of women and a few men aged 18 to 49.

The germline CDR1 and CDR2 sequences are ENHRY and SYGVKD. V lost 1 base and J lost 1, with 10 bases in between. The CDR3 runs 15 residues. Study-wide results and limits: In a handful of donors, around 5% of naive CD4 clonotypes appeared in common.

This table comes from immunoSEQ multiplex PCR, and its TCRdb copy is limited to in-frame clones, with some not included. The sample holds a few million clones, about nine tenths seen once. The V call is TRBV10-3, the J call TRBJ1-1, with D possibly TRBD1 on 5 matching bases. Sequenced material: naive CD4+ T cells from PBMCs. Regarding subset: CD45RA+ positively selected. The receptor's source is a young man in good health. Some clones in this sample may be carry-over from other donors' samples. CDR3 sequence reads: CAISEWGPQNTEAFF. CDR3 sequence (DNA): TGTGCCATCAGTGAGTGGGGACCGCAGAACACTGAAGCTTTCTTT.